The rows below give T cell receptor beta chains drawn from one sample of a study of cytomegalovirus exposure and HLA in healthy donors. The assay was immunoSEQ multiplex PCR, and TCRdb's table has in-frame clones only and misses some. The table records 100,000 or so clones, 75% to 90% of them present only once. Sequences were obtained from PBMCs. The source is a man aged 25-40 years in good health and CMV-seronegative. CDR3s include the opening cysteine and the closing phenylalanine or tryptophan. D genes are given only for firm matches. The size field is filled for only some rows; it gives once, few, many or a size class.

size	V	J	D	CDR3	DNA
.	TRBV14	TRBJ2-1	.	CASSQDGPWRARPNEQFF	TGTGCCAGCAGCCAAGATGGCCCGTGGCGGGCCCGACCCAATGAGCAGTTCTTC
.	TRBV29-1	TRBJ2-7	TRBD2	CSAEGLAGTLSYEQYF	TGCAGCGCCGAAGGACTAGCGGGTACACTCTCCTACGAGCAGTACTTC
.	TRBV4-1	TRBJ2-5	.	CASSPGRGQETQYF	TGCGCCAGCAGTCCGGGGAGGGGGCAAGAGACCCAGTACTTC
.	TRBV30	TRBJ1-3	.	CAWSSVRSGNTIYF	TGTGCCTGGAGTTCGGTCCGCTCTGGAAACACCATATATTTT
.	TRBV30	TRBJ1-4	.	CAWDPRRGEKLFF	TGTGCCTGGGACCCAAGGCGGGGAGAAAAACTGTTTTTT
.	TRBV27	TRBJ2-4	TRBD2	CASRLAGEGYGIQYF	TGTGCCAGCAGACTAGCGGGAGAAGGTTATGGCATTCAGTACTTC
.	TRBV5-6	TRBJ2-3	TRBD1	CASSLRQGRTDTQYF	TGTGCCAGCAGTCTAAGACAGGGGCGCACAGATACGCAGTATTTT
few	TRBV19	TRBJ1-4	.	CASSTESIIQGRTTNEKLFF	TGTGCCAGTAGTACCGAATCGATTATACAGGGCCGCACAACTAATGAAAAACTGTTTTTT
.	TRBV6-1	TRBJ2-2	TRBD1	CASKPGQGLTGELFF	TGTGCCAGCAAACCGGGACAGGGGCTCACCGGGGAGCTGTTTTTT
.	TRBV4-3	TRBJ2-4	.	CASSYSTLAKNIQYF	TGCGCCAGCAGCTACTCGACTTTAGCCAAAAACATTCAGTACTTC
.	TRBV7-6	TRBJ2-7	.	CASSPGDGRPSYEQYF	TGTGCCAGCAGCCCCGGGGATGGGCGCCCCTCCTACGAGCAGTACTTC
.	TRBV28	TRBJ2-3	TRBD2	CASSLTSGAGTDTQYF	TGTGCCAGCAGTTTGACTAGCGGGGCGGGCACAGATACGCAGTATTTT
.	TRBV6-5	TRBJ1-2	.	CASSTGRDYGYTF	TGTGCCAGCAGTACAGGACGGGACTATGGCTACACCTTC
.	TRBV10-3	TRBJ1-5	.	CAITSGLESNQPQHF	TGTGCCATCACTTCGGGACTAGAGAGCAATCAGCCCCAGCATTTT
.	TRBV4-1	TRBJ2-3	.	CASSQSTGIRTDTQYF	TGCGCCAGCAGCCAATCCACAGGGATCAGAACAGATACGCAGTATTTT
.	TRBV7-2	TRBJ2-7	TRBD2	CASSPPGLAGKNEQYF	TGTGCCAGCAGCCCCCCGGGACTAGCGGGAAAAAACGAGCAGTACTTC
.	TRBV20-1	TRBJ2-5	.	CSARPEETQYF	TGCAGTGCGCGGCCTGAAGAGACCCAGTACTTC
.	TRBV9	TRBJ2-5	TRBD2	CASSVSSGRGQETQYF	TGTGCCAGCAGCGTATCTAGCGGGAGGGGACAAGAGACCCAGTACTTC
.	TRBV5-6	TRBJ2-7	.	CASSYRHFWYEQYF	TGTGCCAGCAGCTACCGACATTTTTGGTACGAGCAGTACTTC